This TCR beta chain was captured by sequencing in a study of blood T cell repertoires in COVID-19. Study details: There were acute and convalescent COVID-19 samples, and they came from the United States, Italy and Spain. PBMCs, B-cell-depleted T cells, or T cells provided the cDNA or gDNA that made up the material.

Seattle enrolled patients during active infection and tracked them longitudinally. As originally analysed: Amplification of reference gene primers provided the estimated nucleated cell counts. Using immunoSEQ multiplex PCR, the repertoire was profiled, and TCRdb retains in-frame clones only, with some absent. V and J calls and clone size come straight from that table; D and trimming were deduced from the DNA. The repertoire includes 150,000 to 200,000 clones, about 85% of them detected once, and about 14% sits in the top ten. The sequence was collected from a woman aged 70 to 79 with COVID-19, enrolled during active disease. Specimen: peripheral blood.

CDR3 in amino acids: CAWSSSGRSYEQYV. CDR3 sequence (DNA): TGTGCCTGGAGCTCTAGCGGGCGCTCCTACGAGCAGTACGTC. This rearrangement joins TRBV30 to TRBJ2-7, with 8 bases that match TRBD2. CDR1 and CDR2 from the germline V gene are GTSNPN and SVGIG (reference sequence). With 3 bases clipped from V and 0 bases from J, the junction kept 4 bases outside the gene matches. The CDR3 is 14 residues long.